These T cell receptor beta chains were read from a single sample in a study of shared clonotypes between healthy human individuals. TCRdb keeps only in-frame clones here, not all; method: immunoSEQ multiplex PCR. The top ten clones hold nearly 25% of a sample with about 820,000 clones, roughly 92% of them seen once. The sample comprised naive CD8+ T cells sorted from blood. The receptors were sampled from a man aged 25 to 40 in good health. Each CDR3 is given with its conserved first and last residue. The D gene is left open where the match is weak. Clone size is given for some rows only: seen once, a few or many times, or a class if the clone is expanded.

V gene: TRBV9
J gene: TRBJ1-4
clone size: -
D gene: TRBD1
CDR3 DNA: TGTGCCAGCAGCCCTCGGCCGGGACAGGGGGAAGGGAGACTGTTTTTT
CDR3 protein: CASSPRPGQGEGRLFF

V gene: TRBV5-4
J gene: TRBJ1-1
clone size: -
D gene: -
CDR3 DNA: TGTGCCAGCAGCCGAGGGGGGGGCACTGAAGCTTTCTTT
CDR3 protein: CASSRGGGTEAFF

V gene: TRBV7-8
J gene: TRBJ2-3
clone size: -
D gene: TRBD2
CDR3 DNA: TGTGCCAGCAGCTTAGTGGTGCTAGCGGCAGATACGCAGTATTTT
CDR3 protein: CASSLVVLAADTQYF

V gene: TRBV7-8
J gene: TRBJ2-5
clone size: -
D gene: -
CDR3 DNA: TGTGCCAGCAGCTTATTGTCAGCAGGGCGGGTACAAGAGACCCAGTACTTC
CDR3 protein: CASSLLSAGRVQETQYF

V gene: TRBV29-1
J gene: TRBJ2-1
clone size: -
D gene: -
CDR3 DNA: TGCAGCGTTGAAGATTCCGGACAGACATACAATGAGCAGTTCTTC
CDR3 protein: CSVEDSGQTYNEQFF

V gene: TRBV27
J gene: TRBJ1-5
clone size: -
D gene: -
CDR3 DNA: TGTGCCAGCAGTTACGGGCCGGGCCAGCCCCAGCATTTT
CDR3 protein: CASSYGPGQPQHF

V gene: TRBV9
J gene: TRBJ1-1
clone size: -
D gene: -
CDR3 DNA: TGTGCCAGCAGCCCAGAGGGGCACCCGAACACTGAAGCTTTCTTT
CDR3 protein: CASSPEGHPNTEAFF

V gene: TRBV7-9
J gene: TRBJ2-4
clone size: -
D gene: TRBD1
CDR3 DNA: TGTGCCAGCAGCTCCCGACAGGGGGGAAAAAAACTAGCCAAAAACATTCAGTACTTC
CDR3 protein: CASSSRQGGKKLAKNIQYF

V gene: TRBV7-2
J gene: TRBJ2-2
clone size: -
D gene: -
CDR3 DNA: TGTGCCAGCAGCTTATGGATCAGTCCCGGCGGGGAGCTGTTTTTT
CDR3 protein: CASSLWISPGGELFF

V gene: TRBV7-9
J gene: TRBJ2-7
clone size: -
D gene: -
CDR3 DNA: TGTGCCAGCAGCTTAGTATCTAGCCTAGAGCAGTACTTC
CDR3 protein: CASSLVSSLEQYF

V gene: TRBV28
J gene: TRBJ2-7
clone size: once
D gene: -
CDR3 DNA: TGTGCCAGCAAGGAGGGTTCCTACGAGCAGTACTTC
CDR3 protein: CASKEGSYEQYF

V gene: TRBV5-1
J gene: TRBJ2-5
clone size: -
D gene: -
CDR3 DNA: TGCGCCAGCAGCTTGGAGAACCAAGAGACCCAGTACTTC
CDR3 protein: CASSLENQETQYF

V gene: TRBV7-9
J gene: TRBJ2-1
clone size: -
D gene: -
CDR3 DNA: TGTGCCAGCAGCCCCAAAGTAGCGGTCCTCTACAATGAGCAGTTCTTC
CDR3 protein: CASSPKVAVLYNEQFF

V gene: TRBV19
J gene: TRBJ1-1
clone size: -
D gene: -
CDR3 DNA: TGTGCCAGTAGTATCGTAATTGTCCAGGGCACTGAAGCTTTCTTT
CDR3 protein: CASSIVIVQGTEAFF

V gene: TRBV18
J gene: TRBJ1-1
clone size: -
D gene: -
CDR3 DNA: TGTGCCAGCTCACCACCCCCCGGACAGTACAACACTGAAGCTTTCTTT
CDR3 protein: CASSPPPGQYNTEAFF

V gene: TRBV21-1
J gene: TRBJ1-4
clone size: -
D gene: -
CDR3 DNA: TGTGCCAGCAGCAAACCAGACAGGGCTCACTACAAAAAACTGTTTTTT
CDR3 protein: CASSKPDRAHYKKLFF

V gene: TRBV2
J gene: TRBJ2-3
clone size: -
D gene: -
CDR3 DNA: TGTGCCAGCAGTGATAGAACAGATACGCAGTATTTT
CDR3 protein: CASSDRTDTQYF

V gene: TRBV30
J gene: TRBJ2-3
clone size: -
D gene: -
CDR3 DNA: TGTGCCTGGACTTGGGGAGAGACCACAGATACGCAGTATTTT
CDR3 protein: CAWTWGETTDTQYF

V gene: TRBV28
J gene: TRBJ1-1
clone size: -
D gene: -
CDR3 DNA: TGTGCCAGCAGTCCTACCCGTGGATCAGGGGCCAACACTGAAGCTTTCTTT
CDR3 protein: CASSPTRGSGANTEAFF

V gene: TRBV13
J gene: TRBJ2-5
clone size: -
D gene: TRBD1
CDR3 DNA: TGTGCCAGCAGCCCGGGACAGGGCGACCTTGGGTCGACCCAGTACTTC
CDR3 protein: CASSPGQGDLGSTQYF

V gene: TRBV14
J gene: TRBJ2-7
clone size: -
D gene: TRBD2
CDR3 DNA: TGTGCCAGCAGCCAAAATCGGGACTATAGATTCTACGAGCAGTACTTC
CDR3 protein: CASSQNRDYRFYEQYF

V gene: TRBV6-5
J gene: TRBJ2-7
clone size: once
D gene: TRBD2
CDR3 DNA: TGTGCCAGCAGTCCTGGGGGGGACGAGCAGTACTTC
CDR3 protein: CASSPGGDEQYF

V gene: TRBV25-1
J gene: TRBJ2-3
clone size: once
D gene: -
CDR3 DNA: TGTGCCAGCAGTCCGCACTCCACAGATACGCAGTATTTT
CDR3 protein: CASSPHSTDTQYF

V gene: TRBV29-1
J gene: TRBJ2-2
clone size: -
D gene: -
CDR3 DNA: TGCAGCGTTGAAGATTATTCGGAGGGAGTGGGAACCGGGGAGCTGTTTTTT
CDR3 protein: CSVEDYSEGVGTGELFF

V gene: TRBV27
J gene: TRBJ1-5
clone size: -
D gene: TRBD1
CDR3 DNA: TGTGCCAGCAGTTCGCGGGACAGGGGCAATCAGCCCCAGCATTTT
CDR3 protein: CASSSRDRGNQPQHF

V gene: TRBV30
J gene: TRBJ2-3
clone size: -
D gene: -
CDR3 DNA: TGTGCCTGGGTCCCTAGCGAGGTCTTCCCTAGCACAGATACGCAGTATTTT
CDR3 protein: CAWVPSEVFPSTDTQYF

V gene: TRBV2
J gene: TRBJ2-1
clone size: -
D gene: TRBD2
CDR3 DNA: TGTGCCAGCACCGGGACTAGCGGGACTGCCTACAATGAGCAGTTCTTC
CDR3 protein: CASTGTSGTAYNEQFF

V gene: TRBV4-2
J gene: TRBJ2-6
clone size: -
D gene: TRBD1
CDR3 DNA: TGTGCCAGCAGCCACGGACAGGCCATCTTTACCGACTCTGGGGCCAACGTCCTGACTTTC
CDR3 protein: CASSHGQAIFTDSGANVLTF

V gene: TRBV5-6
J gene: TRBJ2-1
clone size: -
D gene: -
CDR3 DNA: TGTGCCAGCAGCTCCCGACGGGTGATCAATGAGCAGTTCTTC
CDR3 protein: CASSSRRVINEQFF

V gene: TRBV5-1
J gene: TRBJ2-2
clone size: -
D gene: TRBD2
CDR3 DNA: TGCGCCAGCAGCTCTAGCGGGTTTGGGGAGCTGTTTTTT
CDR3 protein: CASSSSGFGELFF

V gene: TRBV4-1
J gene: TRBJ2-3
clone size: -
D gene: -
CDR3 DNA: TGCGCCAGCAGCCAAGGGACAGCGACCACAGATACGCAGTATTTT
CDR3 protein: CASSQGTATTDTQYF

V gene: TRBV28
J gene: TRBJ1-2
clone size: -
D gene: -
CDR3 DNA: TGTGCCAGCAGTTCCTCAGACAGACCGGATTTCTATGGCTACACCTTC
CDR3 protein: CASSSSDRPDFYGYTF

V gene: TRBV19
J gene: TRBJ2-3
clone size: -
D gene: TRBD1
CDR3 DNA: TGTGCCAGTAGCGGGACCCGGGACAGGGGAACAGATACGCAGTATTTT
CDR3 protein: CASSGTRDRGTDTQYF

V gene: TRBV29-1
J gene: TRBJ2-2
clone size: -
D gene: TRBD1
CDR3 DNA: TGCAGCGTTGTGACAGGGTTCGGCACCGGGGAGCTGTTTTTT
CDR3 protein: CSVVTGFGTGELFF

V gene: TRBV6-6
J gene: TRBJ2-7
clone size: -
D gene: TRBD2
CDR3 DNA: TGTGCCAGCAGTCCTAGCGGCGGAGAGCAGTACTTC
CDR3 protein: CASSPSGGEQYF

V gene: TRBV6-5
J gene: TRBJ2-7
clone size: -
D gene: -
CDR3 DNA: TGTGCCACATGGAATGGAGGCGGGTTCTACGAGCAGTACTTC
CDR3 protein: CATWNGGGFYEQYF

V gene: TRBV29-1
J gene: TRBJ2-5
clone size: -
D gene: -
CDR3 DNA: TGCAGCGTCTCCGGGAGCCCGGCTGGGCAAGAGACCCAGTACTTC
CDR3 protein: CSVSGSPAGQETQYF

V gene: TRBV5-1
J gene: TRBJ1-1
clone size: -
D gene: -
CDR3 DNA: TGCGCCAGCAGCCCGACCTCCTTGATACAGGGAGGGGCTTTCTTT
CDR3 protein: CASSPTSLIQGGAFF